Below are 20 T cell receptor beta chains sequenced from a single sample in a study of T-cell reconstitution after alpha-beta-depleted transplantation in children. Unique molecular identifiers tagged the TCRbeta library. TCRdb reprocessed the PCR reads via MiXCR and lists one record per CDR3 protein. The table lists 600,000 to 700,000 distinct CDR3 sequences, 13% of them singletons. The specimen was PBMCs, collected before TCRalphabeta/CD19-depleted stem cell transplant. These receptors all come from a girl aged 2 to 10 with congenital amegakaryocytic thrombocytopenia, due to receive a stem cell transplant.

The CDR3 DNA follows: TGTGCCAGCAGTTACCCGGGACTAGCGGGAGGCGTAGATACGCAGTATTTT. Translated: CASSYPGLAGGVDTQYF. The chain carries TRBV6-5 and TRBJ2-3, with 15 nucleotides matching TRBD2. Unmatched junction bases numbered 5, after V lost 2 bases and J lost 5 bases. The CDR3 is 17 amino acids. Germline CDR1 reads MNHEY; CDR2 reads SVGAGI.

At least ten counts were recorded for this clonotype. V and J are TRBV7-2 and TRBJ2-7; D is perhaps TRBD1 or TRBD2 (5 bases each). Germline CDR1 and CDR2: SGHTA and FQGNSA. The CDR3 sequence is 15 residues long. Trimming removed 1 base from V and 2 bases from J, with 12 bases in between. As DNA, the CDR3 is TGTGCCAGCAGCTTAGGAGGGACCGGGACCTACGAGCAGTACTTC. As protein: CASSLGGTGTYEQYF.

In this sample, this clonotype turned up many times. This chain uses TRBV30 with TRBJ2-1; 9 bases map to TRBD2. The CDR3 loop spans 18 amino acids. The V segment lost 5 bases and the J segment 0 bases; nucleotides outside the gene matches: 14. Germline assignment: CDR1 GTSNPN and CDR2 SVGIG (reference sequence). The CDR3 is CAWSALAGTLSSYNEQFF. The CDR3, as DNA: TGTGCCTGGTCGGCCCTAGCGGGGACCTTGAGCTCCTACAATGAGCAGTTCTTC.

In its sample, this clonotype was seen many times. The V gene is TRBV5-1, the J gene TRBJ2-1; D gene uncertain. V lost 2 bases and J 9 bases, leaving 12 bases between the germline ends. CDR1 is SGHRS, CDR2 YFSETQ, per germline. There are 13 residues in the CDR3. CDR3 in amino acids: CASSFRTAGEQFF. The CDR3 coding sequence is TGCGCCAGCAGCTTCCGTACCGCAGGTGAGCAGTTCTTC.

This clonotype appeared many times. The chain links TRBV7-2 to TRBJ2-1; no reliable D call. CDR1 SGHTA and CDR2 FQGNSA come from the germline V gene. The CDR3 is 15 residues long. Trimming stripped 2 bases from V and 0 bases from J, with 8 bases between. CDR3 amino acids: CASSLLVGSYNEQFF. The CDR3 nucleotides are TGTGCCAGCAGCTTACTGGTGGGCTCCTACAATGAGCAGTTCTTC.

This clonotype was counted between two and nine times. V gene TRBV15 combines with J gene TRBJ2-1, with D unresolved. Germline V lookup: CDR1 LNHNV, CDR2 YYDKDF (reference sequence). The V end lost 9 bases, the J end lost 6 bases, and 15 bases lay between the germline ends. This CDR3 has 13 residues. CDR3 sequence reads: CATLVSLGNEQFF. As DNA, the CDR3 is TGTGCCACTCTAGTTTCCCTAGGCAATGAGCAGTTCTTC.

In this sample, this clonotype turned up a few times. The rearrangement joins TRBV4-1 to TRBJ2-2, with D unresolved. The CDR3 consists of 15 residues. Germline V gives CDR1 MGHRA, CDR2 YSYEKL. V lost 1 base and J lost 6, with 12 bases in between. In DNA form, the CDR3 reads TGCGCCAGCAGCCAAGTCTACCTAGATTCCGGGGAGCTGTTTTTT. Translation: CASSQVYLDSGELFF.

This clonotype was recorded many times. The chain employs TRBV5-6 and TRBJ2-1; TRBD2 matches at 10 bases. Germline V gene sequence: CDR1 SGHDT, CDR2 YYEEEE. V trimming: 6 bases; J trimming: 7 bases; junction bases outside the gene matches: 10. This CDR3 has 15 residues. The DNA of the CDR3 is TGTGCCAGCAAAACTAGTCTAGCGGGAGTTAATGAGCAGTTCTTC. It specifies CASKTSLAGVNEQFF.

On this clonotype: A much larger clone lies a single base off, so this may be a read error. V gene TRBV5-1 combines with J gene TRBJ2-1; maybe TRBD2 (5 bases). The CDR3 covers 18 residues. The germline CDR1 and CDR2 sequences are SGHRS and YFSETQ. With 5 bases removed from V and 4 bases from J, the gap between germline ends came to 25 bases. CDR3 sequence reads: CASSPLTGSIRIYNEQFF. The CDR3 nucleotides read TGCGCCAGCAGTCCACTAACGGGATCGATTCGCATTTACAATGAGCAGTTCTTC.

V usage is TRBV10-2 and J usage is TRBJ2-1, with 11 nucleotides matching TRBD2. Germline CDR1 and CDR2: WSHSY and SAAADI. This CDR3 comprises 17 residues. Germline trimming cut 5 bases from V and 7 bases from J; bases unmatched to any gene: 13. The CDR3 loop is CASSSPRTSGYRNEQFF. Written as DNA, the CDR3 is TGCGCCAGCAGTTCACCCCGGACTAGCGGGTACCGGAATGAGCAGTTCTTC.

This clonotype was recorded many times. The chain carries TRBV6-5 and TRBJ1-1; a weak D match, TRBD1 (5 bases). The length of the CDR3 is 17 residues. Germline CDR1 and CDR2: MNHEY and SVGAGI. V was shortened by 2 bases and J by 2 bases, with 18 bases between the two germline ends. The CDR3 DNA follows: TGTGCCAGCAGTTACCCGATTGCCCTGGGGGGAAACACTGAAGCTTTCTTT. It specifies CASSYPIALGGNTEAFF.

This chain joins TRBV12-3 or TRBV12-4 and TRBJ2-2; D gene ambiguous. The CDR3 sequence is 15 residues long. The V end lost 3 bases, the J end lost 1 base, and 9 bases lay between the germline ends. The CDR3 nucleotides read TGTGCCAGCAGTTTCGGCTGGCAGAACACCGGGGAGCTGTTTTTT. It encodes CASSFGWQNTGELFF.

This clonotype was seen ten or more times. V gene TRBV20-1 combines with J gene TRBJ2-7, with a tentative D call TRBD2 (6 bases). The CDR3 runs to 14 residues. Per the germline V gene, CDR1 is DFQATT and CDR2 is SNEGSKA (reference sequence). The germline V and J ends were trimmed by 1 base and 2 bases, with 12 bases remaining between them. The CDR3: CSARAPTGAYEQYF. DNA for the CDR3: TGCAGTGCTAGAGCCCCCACGGGGGCCTACGAGCAGTACTTC.

This clonotype occurred many times. The rearrangement joins TRBV7-8 to TRBJ2-1; weak D call: TRBD2 (6 bases). The V end lost 7 bases, the J end lost 15 bases, and 19 bases lay between the germline ends. The CDR3 length is 12 residues. Germline assignment: CDR1 SGHVS and CDR2 FQNEAQ. DNA for the CDR3: TGTGCCAGCACACTCTTAGCGGACCGCCCGTTCTTC. Its translation is CASTLLADRPFF.

At least ten counts were recorded for this clonotype. The rearrangement joins TRBV20-1 to TRBJ2-1; TRBD2 agrees at 14 bases. CDR3 size: 16 residues. J lost 7 bases, V lost 6 bases, and 11 bases had no gene match. Germline CDR1 is DFQATT and CDR2 is SNEGSKA (reference sequence). The DNA of the CDR3 is TGCAGTGCCACCGGGACTAGCGGGAGTGCTAGGAATGAGCAGTTCTTC. Translation: CSATGTSGSARNEQFF.

V and J are TRBV6-5 and TRBJ2-1; D gene uncertain. V was cut by 4 bases and J by 8 bases, with 9 bases left in between. The CDR3 consists of 12 residues. Germline V CDR1 and CDR2: MNHEY, SVGAGI. The CDR3, as DNA: TGTGCCAGCAGTTCAAATACAGATGAGCAGTTCTTC. Translating gives CASSSNTDEQFF.

This clonotype appeared a few times. The rearrangement uses TRBV20-1 and TRBJ2-1; the D gene is possibly TRBD2 (6 bases). Germline loops: CDR1 DFQATT, CDR2 SNEGSKA (reference sequence). Trimming shortened V by 6 bases and J by 6 bases, and 15 bases separated the two germline ends. This CDR3 spans 13 amino acids. CDR3 bases: TGCAGTGCCGATTTGGGACTTCCCAATGAGCAGTTCTTC. Translated, it gives CSADLGLPNEQFF.

The chain combines TRBV4-2 with TRBJ1-1, with a possible D match to TRBD1 (5 bases). The CDR3 loop spans 18 amino acids. Germline CDR1 and CDR2: LGHNA and YNFKEQ. The ends were cut back, 3 bases at V and 2 bases at J, with 22 bases in the middle. In DNA form, the CDR3 reads TGTGCCAGCAGCCACCGGGGGGACCGCCCGAAGGGCAACACTGAAGCTTTCTTT. As protein: CASSHRGDRPKGNTEAFF.

This clonotype turned up a few times. V is TRBV15 and J is TRBJ1-2; 8 bases align to TRBD1. The ends lost 1 base at V and 4 bases at J; junction bases unmatched: 8. Germline V CDR1 and CDR2: LNHNV, YYDKDF (reference sequence). CDR3 length: 16 amino acids. The CDR3 coding sequence is TGTGCCACCAGCAGAGGCCAGGGGGCTGGTAGCTATGGCTACACCTTC. Translated: CATSRGQGAGSYGYTF. Complete variable domain (other parts from reference TRBV15 and TRBJ1-2): DAMVIQNPRYQVTQFGKPVTLSCSQTLNHNVMYWYQQKSSQAPKLLFHYYDKDFNNEADTPDNFQSRRPNTSFCFLDIRSPGLGDTAMYLCATSRGQGAGSYGYTFGSGTRLTVV.

This clonotype has a count of ten or more. This rearrangement joins TRBV5-1 to TRBJ1-1, with D possibly being TRBD1 (5 bases). The V end was cut by 0 bases, the J end by 10 bases, with 13 bases between. The germline V gene has CDR1 SGHRS and CDR2 YFSETQ. The CDR3 has 13 amino acids. The CDR3 loop is CASSLEMGLGAFF. The CDR3 DNA is TGCGCCAGCAGCTTGGAGATGGGGCTTGGAGCTTTCTTT.